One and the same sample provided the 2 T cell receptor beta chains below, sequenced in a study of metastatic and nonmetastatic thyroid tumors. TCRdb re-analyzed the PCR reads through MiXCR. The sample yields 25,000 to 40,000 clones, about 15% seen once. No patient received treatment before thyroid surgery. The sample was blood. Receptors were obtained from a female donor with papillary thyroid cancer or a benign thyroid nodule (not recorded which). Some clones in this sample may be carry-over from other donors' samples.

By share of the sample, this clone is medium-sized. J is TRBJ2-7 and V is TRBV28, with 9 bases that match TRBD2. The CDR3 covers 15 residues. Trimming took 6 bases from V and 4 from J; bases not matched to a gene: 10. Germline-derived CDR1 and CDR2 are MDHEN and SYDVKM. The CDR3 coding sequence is TGTGCCAGCAGAAGACTAGCGGATCCGTTGTACGAGCAGTACTTC. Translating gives CASRRLADPLYEQYF.

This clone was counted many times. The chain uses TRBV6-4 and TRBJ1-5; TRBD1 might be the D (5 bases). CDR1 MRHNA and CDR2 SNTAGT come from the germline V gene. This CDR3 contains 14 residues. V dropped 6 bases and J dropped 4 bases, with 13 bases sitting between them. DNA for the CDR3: TGTGCCAGCAGCCTGACAGCTTTTAATCAGCCCCAGCATTTT. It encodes CASSLTAFNQPQHF.